The 13 T cell receptor beta chains presented below share a single source sample, sequenced in a study of control samples from healthy donors and cancer patients. Sequenced by immunoSEQ multiplex PCR; TCRdb stores in-frame clones only, minus some. The repertoire holds roughly 200,000 clones, with 85% to 95% as singletons. The specimen sequenced was blood. The receptors were gathered from a man aged 45-65 years in good health.

This chain joins TRBV11-2 and TRBJ1-6; TRBD1 aligns across 7 bases. Germline trimming cut 6 bases from V and 5 bases from J; bases unmatched to any gene: 4. Germline CDR1 and CDR2: SGHAT and FQNNGV. This CDR3 spans 14 amino acids. In nucleotides, the CDR3 is TGTGCCAGCAGTTTCACAGGGGATAATTCACCCCTCCACTTT. Protein: CASSFTGDNSPLHF.

This chain links TRBV19 with TRBJ2-1, with a possible D match to TRBD1 (5 bases). V was clipped by 5 bases and J by 9 bases, with 20 bases between them. The CDR3 is 15 amino acids. Germline CDR1 is LNHDA and CDR2 is SQIVND (reference sequence). Here the CDR3 DNA reads TGTGCCAGTAGTCCCGTCGGGCCCCAGGGCACTGAGCAGTTCTTC. Its translation: CASSPVGPQGTEQFF.

The rearrangement joins TRBV9 to TRBJ1-3; D is unresolved. CDR1 and CDR2 from the germline V gene are SGDLS and YYNGEE. CDR3 length equals 16 residues. Deletions cut 4 bases from V and 0 bases from J, with 14 bases between. CDR3 protein: CASSPIGRSSGNTIYF. The CDR3 bases are TGTGCCAGCAGCCCTATAGGACGGAGCTCTGGAAACACCATATATTTT.

The table lists this clone with a few counts. V is TRBV5-1 and J is TRBJ1-2; no firm D call. Germline loops: CDR1 SGHRS, CDR2 YFSETQ. This CDR3 spans 15 amino acids. V lost 0 bases and J lost 4, with 13 bases in between. The CDR3 DNA is TGCGCCAGCAGCTTGGCCGCAGTTAGTACCTATGGCTACACCTTC. Its translation is CASSLAAVSTYGYTF.

The rearrangement links TRBV3-1 (or the pseudogene TRBV3-2) to TRBJ2-3, with D possibly TRBD2 on 5 matching bases. The length of the CDR3 is 15 residues. Trimming stripped 4 bases from V and 5 bases from J, with 16 bases between. The germline CDR1 and CDR2 sequences are LGHDT and YNNKEL (reference sequence). CDR3 sequence reads: CASSPWGEGRDTQYF. CDR3 nucleotides: TGTGCCAGCAGCCCCTGGGGAGAGGGTCGAGATACGCAGTATTTT.

The chain is built from TRBV27 and TRBJ1-5, with a weak D call TRBD1 (6 bases). Per the germline V gene, CDR1 is MNHEY and CDR2 is SMNVEV (reference sequence). This CDR3 is 12 amino acids long. V was pared by 6 bases and J by 6 bases, with 9 bases between. The CDR3 spells CASRQGAQPQHF. The CDR3 DNA is TGTGCCAGCAGACAGGGAGCTCAGCCCCAGCATTTT.

This chain joins TRBV10-3 and TRBJ2-2; D is undetermined. This CDR3 has 14 residues. Trimming removed 5 bases at V and 4 bases at J, with 11 bases between. Germline values: CDR1 ENHRY, CDR2 SYGVKD. CDR3 DNA sequence: TGTGCCATCAGTTTGCTCGAGAGCACCGGGGAGCTGTTTTTT. This translates into CAISLLESTGELFF.

The chain recombines TRBV6-2 or TRBV6-3 with TRBJ2-2; 7 bases fit TRBD1. Losses at the gene ends were 5 bases for V and 3 bases for J; bases not matched to a gene: 3. This CDR3 has 14 residues. CDR1 is MNHEY and CDR2 is SVGEGT in the germline V gene. The CDR3 coding sequence is TGTGCCAGCAGTAGTCAGGGGGACACCGGGGAGCTGTTTTTT. Encoded protein: CASSSQGDTGELFF.

The genes are TRBV2 and TRBJ1-5, with no clear D. Germline CDR1 reads SNHLY; CDR2 reads FYNNEI. CDR3 length: 14 amino acids. Trimming shortened V by 3 bases and J by 7 bases, and 13 bases separated the two germline ends. CDR3 protein: CASSEEGGRQPQHF. The CDR3 bases are TGTGCCAGCAGTGAGGAGGGAGGTAGGCAGCCCCAGCATTTT.

The rearrangement joins TRBV12-3 or TRBV12-4 to TRBJ1-2, with D possibly TRBD1 on 5 matching bases. The V and J ends lost 5 bases and 7 bases respectively, with 14 bases between them. The CDR3 has 13 residues. CDR3 amino acids: CASSRDGQPGYTF. The DNA of the CDR3 is TGTGCCAGCAGTCGGGACGGTCAACCTGGCTACACCTTC.

The chain carries TRBV27 and TRBJ2-1; 11 nucleotides agree with TRBD2. Germline-derived CDR1 and CDR2 are MNHEY and SMNVEV (reference sequence). This CDR3 is 16 amino acids long. The ends lost 0 bases at V and 4 bases at J; junction bases unmatched: 2. The CDR3 DNA sequence: TGTGCCAGCAGTTTATCGGGACTAGCGGCTTACAATGAGCAGTTCTTC. This gives the protein CASSLSGLAAYNEQFF.

J is TRBJ1-1 and V is TRBV6-2 or TRBV6-3; TRBD1 aligns across 8 bases. The CDR3 extends over 18 amino acids. The ends lost 2 bases at V and 0 bases at J; junction bases unmatched: 11. CDR1 is MNHEY and CDR2 is SVGEGT in the germline V gene. The chain's CDR3 is CASSYVRGHQSLNTEAFF. For the CDR3, the DNA is TGTGCCAGCAGTTACGTCAGGGGGCACCAGTCTTTGAACACTGAAGCTTTCTTT.

V gene TRBV28 combines with J gene TRBJ2-1; D gene ambiguous. The CDR3 is 14 amino acids. Germline lookup yields CDR1 MDHEN and CDR2 SYDVKM. V lost 5 bases to trimming and J lost 7 bases, with 15 bases between them. This chain's CDR3 is CASSPPLVRNEQFF. The CDR3 DNA follows: TGTGCCAGCAGTCCACCCCTAGTCCGAAATGAGCAGTTCTTC.